The rows below give T cell receptor beta chains drawn from one sample of a study of Ad26.COV2.S vaccination and SARS-CoV-2 variants. The protocol was immunoSEQ multiplex PCR, while the TCRdb copy is restricted to in-frame clones and leaves out a portion. The profile covers about 320,000 clones, with roughly 86% appearing a single time and more than 1.5% taken by the ten largest. Sequencing was performed on peripheral blood, taken in a trial of Ad26.COV2.S vaccine versus placebo. The receptors derive from a person aged 18-65 years who received the Ad26.COV2.S COVID-19 vaccine or a placebo. Each CDR3 is given with its conserved first and last residue. The order of the fields is clone size, J gene, CDR3 length, V gene, D gene, CDR3 protein, CDR3 DNA. D genes are given only for firm matches. Clone size, where shown, is once, few, many, or a class for clones that have expanded.

size: few
J: TRBJ2-7
length: 13
V: TRBV9
D: .
CDR3: CASALGLAEEQYF
DNA: TGTGCCAGCGCTTTGGGGCTAGCAGAGGAGCAGTACTTC

size: .
J: TRBJ1-2
length: 13
V: TRBV27
D: TRBD1
CDR3: CVSSSDRDYGYTF
DNA: TGTGTCTCTTCCTCCGACAGGGACTATGGCTACACCTTC

size: .
J: TRBJ2-7
length: 13
V: TRBV6-5
D: .
CDR3: CASHRVEEYEQYF
DNA: TGTGCCAGTCACAGGGTCGAGGAGTACGAGCAGTACTTC

size: .
J: TRBJ2-7
length: 15
V: TRBV6-5
D: TRBD2
CDR3: CASSYSSGGTYEQYF
DNA: TGTGCCAGCAGTTACTCCAGCGGGGGGACCTACGAGCAGTACTTC

size: .
J: TRBJ2-2
length: 15
V: TRBV4-1
D: TRBD1
CDR3: CASSTTGVNTGELFF
DNA: TGCGCCAGCAGCACCACAGGGGTAAACACCGGGGAGCTGTTTTTT

size: .
J: TRBJ2-7
length: 15
V: TRBV27
D: TRBD2
CDR3: CASSLGWGGTYEQYF
DNA: TGTGCCAGCAGTTTAGGGTGGGGGGGTACCTACGAGCAGTACTTC

size: .
J: TRBJ2-7
length: 17
V: TRBV11-2
D: .
CDR3: CASSLGHGQTRDSEQYF
DNA: TGTGCCAGCAGCTTAGGACACGGACAAACGAGGGACTCCGAGCAGTACTTC

size: .
J: TRBJ1-1
length: 14
V: TRBV10-3
D: TRBD1
CDR3: CAIKDTGESTEAFF
DNA: TGTGCCATCAAAGACACAGGGGAGAGCACTGAAGCTTTCTTT

size: .
J: TRBJ1-5
length: 13
V: TRBV6-5
D: .
CDR3: CASSLAGHQPQHF
DNA: TGTGCCAGCAGTTTAGCGGGACACCAGCCCCAGCATTTT

size: once
J: TRBJ1-2
length: 14
V: TRBV6-5
D: TRBD1
CDR3: CASRPGTGAGGYTF
DNA: TGTGCCAGCAGACCTGGGACAGGGGCGGGTGGCTACACCTTC

size: .
J: TRBJ2-1
length: 15
V: TRBV5-8
D: .
CDR3: CASSAPQVGRYEQFF
DNA: TGTGCCAGCAGCGCTCCTCAGGTTGGACGGTATGAGCAGTTCTTC

size: .
J: TRBJ2-7
length: 12
V: TRBV28
D: .
CDR3: CASSLRTGGGYF
DNA: TGTGCCAGCAGTCTCCGGACAGGCGGGGGGTACTTC

size: .
J: TRBJ2-1
length: 14
V: TRBV11-2
D: .
CDR3: CASSFRANYNEQFF
DNA: TGTGCCAGCAGTTTTCGGGCAAATTACAATGAGCAGTTCTTC

size: .
J: TRBJ2-1
length: 12
V: TRBV18
D: .
CDR3: CASSPPRREQFF
DNA: TGTGCCAGCTCACCACCGAGGCGTGAGCAGTTCTTC

size: .
J: TRBJ2-5
length: 14
V: TRBV5-1
D: .
CDR3: CASSLGYTQETQYF
DNA: TGCGCCAGCAGCTTGGGGTACACCCAAGAGACCCAGTACTTC

size: once
J: TRBJ1-1
length: 17
V: TRBV19
D: .
CDR3: CASSISASWAGGTEAFF
DNA: TGTGCCAGTAGTATTTCGGCCTCGTGGGCCGGGGGCACTGAAGCTTTCTTT

size: .
J: TRBJ2-7
length: 13
V: TRBV5-7
D: .
CDR3: CASSLGRFYEQYF
DNA: TGTGCCAGCAGCTTGGGCAGATTCTACGAGCAGTACTTC

size: .
J: TRBJ2-3
length: 12
V: TRBV18
D: .
CDR3: CASSESTDTQYF
DNA: TGTGCCAGCTCGGAGAGCACAGATACGCAGTATTTT

size: few
J: TRBJ1-6
length: 16
V: TRBV5-1
D: .
CDR3: CASSLAGQGLNSPLHF
DNA: TGCGCCAGCAGCTTGGCCGGGCAGGGGTTAAATTCACCCCTCCACTTT

size: .
J: TRBJ1-4
length: 15
V: TRBV7-9
D: .
CDR3: CASSPSRSSSEKLFF
DNA: TGTGCCAGCAGCCCCTCCCGCTCGTCCTCCGAAAAACTGTTTTTT

size: once
J: TRBJ2-5
length: 17
V: TRBV2
D: TRBD2
CDR3: CASSGLAGGPGQETQYF
DNA: TGTGCCAGCAGTGGATTAGCGGGGGGGCCGGGGCAAGAGACCCAGTACTTC

size: .
J: TRBJ1-1
length: 11
V: TRBV19
D: .
CDR3: CASRSYGEAFF
DNA: TGTGCCAGTAGATCTTATGGTGAAGCTTTCTTT

size: .
J: TRBJ2-3
length: 12
V: TRBV7-9
D: .
CDR3: CASSWEGDTQYF
DNA: TGTGCCAGCAGCTGGGAAGGGGATACGCAGTATTTT

size: .
J: TRBJ1-2
length: 14
V: TRBV5-1
D: .
CDR3: CASSLTGKNYGYTF
DNA: TGCGCCAGCAGCTTGACCGGGAAGAACTATGGCTACACCTTC

size: .
J: TRBJ1-6
length: 15
V: TRBV27
D: .
CDR3: CASSLLSGGGSPLHF
DNA: TGTGCCAGCAGTTTATTGTCGGGGGGGGGTTCACCCCTCCACTTT

size: few
J: TRBJ1-6
length: 14
V: TRBV6-5
D: TRBD1
CDR3: CASSLGTAPSPLHF
DNA: TGTGCCAGCAGTTTGGGGACAGCCCCCTCACCCCTCCACTTT

size: .
J: TRBJ1-5
length: 14
V: TRBV30
D: .
CDR3: CAWSVGGTHQPQHF
DNA: TGTGCCTGGAGTGTCGGTGGCACCCATCAGCCCCAGCATTTT

size: .
J: TRBJ1-1
length: 15
V: TRBV27
D: .
CDR3: CASSLLSRMNTEAFF
DNA: TGTGCCAGCAGTTTATTATCCAGGATGAACACTGAAGCTTTCTTT

size: .
J: TRBJ1-2
length: 13
V: TRBV29-1
D: .
CDR3: CSVVGRSHYGYTF
DNA: TGCAGCGTTGTTGGGCGCAGCCACTATGGCTACACCTTC

size: few
J: TRBJ2-7
length: 11
V: TRBV30
D: .
CDR3: CAWNIRDKQYF
DNA: TGTGCCTGGAATATCCGGGACAAGCAGTACTTC

size: .
J: TRBJ1-1
length: 14
V: TRBV18
D: .
CDR3: CASSPYQENTEAFF
DNA: TGTGCCAGCTCACCATACCAGGAGAACACTGAAGCTTTCTTT